A selection of T cell receptor beta chains follows, all from one sample in a study of blood T cell dynamics during melanoma immunotherapy. Produced via immunoSEQ multiplex PCR; TCRdb's table is partial and in-frame only. The table records roughly 3,700 clones, roughly 96% of them present only once. The sample consisted of effector memory CD8+ T cells from blood, taken from a patient treated with checkpoint blockade. The source is a human donor with melanoma. The conserved cysteine and the conserved F or W are not part of the CDR3 here. A row's size may be missing; if present it is once, few, many or a size class.

v_gene	abundance	j_gene	CDR3aa
TRBV6-5	-	TRBJ1-5	ASRTGTGVHQPQH
TRBV7-6	-	TRBJ2-3	ASSLVSAGGGRDTQY
TRBV25-1	-	TRBJ2-2	ASSDGTRGLF
TRBV5-5	-	TRBJ1-1	ASSHRQGEDTEAF
TRBV4-1	-	TRBJ1-3	ASSQGISGNTIY
TRBV9	-	TRBJ2-7	ASSVESGTSGKDEQY
TRBV4-1	-	TRBJ2-3	ASSQTGGPTDTQY
TRBV30	-	TRBJ2-1	ARTRGGYNEQF
TRBV28	-	TRBJ2-5	ASSNRGSGHSY
TRBV6-6	-	TRBJ1-1	ASNSAMNTEAF
TRBV5-5	-	TRBJ2-5	ASSRRASGVQETQY
TRBV11-2	-	TRBJ1-3	ASSSTGTGNTIY
TRBV4-1	-	TRBJ2-1	ASRSGLAGADEQF
TRBV2	-	-	ASSGHREGEQY
TRBV7-6	-	TRBJ1-1	ASSLRGLEDTEAF
TRBV27	-	TRBJ2-7	ASSYDQSSYEQY
TRBV25-1	-	TRBJ2-2	ASSELSSKTGELF
TRBV6-6	-	TRBJ2-1	ASNPGQVYNEQF
TRBV9	-	TRBJ2-7	ASSVDGSGRSEQY
TRBV27	-	TRBJ2-5	ASSWTSGKEETQY
TRBV29-1	-	TRBJ1-1	SVDPGTERQASVNTEAF
TRBV4-2	-	TRBJ2-1	ASSQDWAGLNEQF
TRBV27	few	TRBJ1-5	ASSSGWQPQH
TRBV27	few	TRBJ2-2	ASSLSLADPRGELF
TRBV11-2	once	TRBJ2-3	ASSQTPFTSEVTDTQY
TRBV10-3	-	TRBJ2-1	AISEPGRMDNEQF
TRBV25-1	once	TRBJ1-6	ASQIGGYSSPLH
TRBV27	-	TRBJ1-2	ASSYAGSNYGYT
TRBV18	-	TRBJ2-7	ASSPGTSGTRSSYEQY
TRBV6-6	-	TRBJ1-1	ATRRDRGMNTEAF
TRBV27	-	TRBJ1-1	ASSIQGAYTEAF
TRBV4-1	-	TRBJ2-2	ASSQGRGYENTGELF
TRBV4-1	-	TRBJ1-2	ASSQDRGAGYT
TRBV5-1	once	TRBJ2-5	ASSSGLAGERQETQY
TRBV9	-	TRBJ2-5	ASSEFSGTQETQY
TRBV7-9	-	TRBJ1-4	ASSLGQNEKLF
TRBV11-2	-	TRBJ2-3	ASSLYGGSTDTQY
TRBV7-9	-	TRBJ1-4	ASSFSLWETNEKLF
TRBV7-8	-	-	ASSLATGKFDEQY
TRBV6-5	-	TRBJ2-5	ASSYSLWGQETQY
TRBV5-1	-	TRBJ2-2	ASSLFATSGTTGELF
TRBV6-6	-	TRBJ2-7	ASRFGGELY
TRBV7-6	-	TRBJ1-1	ASSPLNGEAF
TRBV5-8	-	TRBJ1-3	ASSHGTSRNTIY